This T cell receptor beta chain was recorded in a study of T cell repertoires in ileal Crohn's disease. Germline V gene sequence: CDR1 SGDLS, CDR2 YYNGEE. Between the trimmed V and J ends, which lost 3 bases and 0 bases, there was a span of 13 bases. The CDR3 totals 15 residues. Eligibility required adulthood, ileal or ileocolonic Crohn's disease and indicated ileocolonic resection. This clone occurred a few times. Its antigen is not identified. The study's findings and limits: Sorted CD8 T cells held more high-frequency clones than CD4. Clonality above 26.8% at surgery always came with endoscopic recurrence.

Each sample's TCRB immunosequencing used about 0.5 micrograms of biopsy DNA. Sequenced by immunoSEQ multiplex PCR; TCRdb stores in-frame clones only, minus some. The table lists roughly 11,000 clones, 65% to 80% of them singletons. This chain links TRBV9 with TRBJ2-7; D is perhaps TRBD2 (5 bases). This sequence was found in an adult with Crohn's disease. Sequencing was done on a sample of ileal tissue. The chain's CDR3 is CASSEGVYSSYEQYF. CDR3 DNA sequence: TGTGCCAGCAGCGAGGGAGTATATAGCTCCTACGAGCAGTACTTC.